The clone carrying this TCR beta chain turned up a few times. Its antigen is not known. The entry originates in a study of beta chain features in type 1 diabetes. Looking at the study overall: Patients shared similar age, gender and cell yields with healthy donors. Summed over all samples, the examined sorted cells came to 95 million to 130 million.

Points from the study as a whole: Within each of all four CD4+ subsets, Type 1 diabetes patients had TCRB CDR3s that were moderately but significantly shorter.

TCRB transcripts that were expressed got sequenced, as all of the isolated RNA had been reverse transcribed. Using immunoSEQ multiplex PCR, the repertoire was profiled, and TCRdb retains in-frame clones only, with some absent. The sample shows about 650,000 clones, approximately 13% of them seen only once. CDR1 is MNHEY, CDR2 SMNVEV, per germline (reference sequence). Trimming took 9 bases from V and 2 from J, leaving 11 bases between them. CDR3 length: 14 amino acids. This clonotype was obtained from a man aged 25-40 years with type 1 diabetes. Sequencing input: naive CD4+ T cells from blood. The rearrangement uses TRBV27 and TRBJ2-6; possibly TRBD1 for D (5 bases). CDR3 in DNA: TGTGCCAGTTCAGGGTCCGCTGGGGCCAACGTCCTGACTTTC. Translating gives CASSGSAGANVLTF. The full variable domain, in which reference TRBV27 and TRBJ2-6 provide the parts outside the CDR3, is EAQVTQNPRYLITVTGKKLTVTCSQNMNHEYMSWYRQDPGLGLRQIYYSMNVEVTDKGDVPEGYKVSRKEKRNFPLILESPSPNQTSLYFCASSGSAGANVLTFGAGSRLTVL.